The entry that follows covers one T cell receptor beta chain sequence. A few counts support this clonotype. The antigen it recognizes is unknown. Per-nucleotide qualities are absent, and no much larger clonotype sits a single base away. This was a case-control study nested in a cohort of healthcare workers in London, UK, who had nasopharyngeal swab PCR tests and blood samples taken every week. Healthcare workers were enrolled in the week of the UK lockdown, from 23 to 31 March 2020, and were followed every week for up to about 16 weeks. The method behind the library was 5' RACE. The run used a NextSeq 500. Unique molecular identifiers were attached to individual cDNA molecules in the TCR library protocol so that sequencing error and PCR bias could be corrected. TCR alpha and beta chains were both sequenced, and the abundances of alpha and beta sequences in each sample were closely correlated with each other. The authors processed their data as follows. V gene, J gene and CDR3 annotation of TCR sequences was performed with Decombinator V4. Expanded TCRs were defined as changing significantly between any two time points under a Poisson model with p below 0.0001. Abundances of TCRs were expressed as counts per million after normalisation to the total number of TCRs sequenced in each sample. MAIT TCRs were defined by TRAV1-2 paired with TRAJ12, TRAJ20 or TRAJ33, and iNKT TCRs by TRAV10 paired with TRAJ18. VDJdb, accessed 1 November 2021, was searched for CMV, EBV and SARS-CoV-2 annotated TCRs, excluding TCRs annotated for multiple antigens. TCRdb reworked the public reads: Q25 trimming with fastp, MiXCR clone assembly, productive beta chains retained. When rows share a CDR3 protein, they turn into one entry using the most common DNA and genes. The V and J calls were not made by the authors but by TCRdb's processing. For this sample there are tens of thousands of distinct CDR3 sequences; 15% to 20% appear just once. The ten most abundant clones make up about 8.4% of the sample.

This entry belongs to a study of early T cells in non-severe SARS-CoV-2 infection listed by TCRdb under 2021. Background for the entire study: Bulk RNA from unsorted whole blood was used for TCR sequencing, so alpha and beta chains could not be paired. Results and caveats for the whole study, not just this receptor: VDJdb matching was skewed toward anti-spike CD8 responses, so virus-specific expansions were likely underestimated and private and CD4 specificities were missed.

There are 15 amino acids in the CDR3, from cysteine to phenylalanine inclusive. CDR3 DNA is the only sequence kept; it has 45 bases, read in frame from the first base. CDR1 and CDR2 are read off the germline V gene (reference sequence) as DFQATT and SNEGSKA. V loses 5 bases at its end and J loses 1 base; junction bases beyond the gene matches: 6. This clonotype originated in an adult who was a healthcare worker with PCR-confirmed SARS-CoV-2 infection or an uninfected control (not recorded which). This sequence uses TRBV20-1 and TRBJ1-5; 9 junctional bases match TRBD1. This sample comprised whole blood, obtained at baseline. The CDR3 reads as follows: CSAQQGALSNQPQHF. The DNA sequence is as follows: TGCAGTGCTCAACAGGGGGCCCTAAGCAATCAGCCCCAGCATTTT.